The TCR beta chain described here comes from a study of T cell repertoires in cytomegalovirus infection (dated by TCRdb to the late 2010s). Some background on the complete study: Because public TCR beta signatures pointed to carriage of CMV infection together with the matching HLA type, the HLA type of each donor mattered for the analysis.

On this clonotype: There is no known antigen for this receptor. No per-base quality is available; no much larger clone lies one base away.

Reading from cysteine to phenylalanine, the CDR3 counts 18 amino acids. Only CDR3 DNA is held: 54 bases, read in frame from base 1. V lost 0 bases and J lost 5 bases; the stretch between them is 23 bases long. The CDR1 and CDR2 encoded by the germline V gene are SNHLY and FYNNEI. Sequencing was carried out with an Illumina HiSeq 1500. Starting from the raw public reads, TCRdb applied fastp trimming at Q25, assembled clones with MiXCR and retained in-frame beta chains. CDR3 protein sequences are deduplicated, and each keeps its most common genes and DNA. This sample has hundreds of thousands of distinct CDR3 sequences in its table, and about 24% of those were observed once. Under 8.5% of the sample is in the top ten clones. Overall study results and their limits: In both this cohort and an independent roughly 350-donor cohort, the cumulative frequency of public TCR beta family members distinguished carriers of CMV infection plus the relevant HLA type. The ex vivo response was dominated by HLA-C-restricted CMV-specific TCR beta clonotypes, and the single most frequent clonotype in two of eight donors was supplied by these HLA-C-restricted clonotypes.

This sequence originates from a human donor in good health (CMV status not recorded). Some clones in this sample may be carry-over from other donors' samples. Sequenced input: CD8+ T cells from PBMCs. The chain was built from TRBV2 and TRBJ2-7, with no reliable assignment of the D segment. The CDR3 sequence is CASSEALLNPSEADEQYF. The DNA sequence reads TGTGCCAGCAGTGAAGCGCTCCTAAACCCGTCAGAAGCCGACGAGCAGTACTTC.